A single sample is the source of the 6 T cell receptor beta chains below, sequenced in a study of shared clonotypes between healthy human individuals. Assay used: immunoSEQ multiplex PCR; TCRdb lists only in-frame clones, some missing. The data contain about 2.2 million clones, about 93% of them singletons. The naive CD8 fraction comprised CD45RO-negative cells positively selected for CCR7 and excluded terminally differentiated effector memory CD45RA+ cells. Input material: naive CD8+ T cells from PBMCs. These receptors all stem from a man aged 18-30 years in good health. Some clones in this sample may be carry-over from other donors' samples.

This chain connects TRBV27 to TRBJ2-6; tentative D call: TRBD1 (5 bases). Germline V gene sequence: CDR1 MNHEY, CDR2 SMNVEV (reference sequence). This CDR3 contains 17 residues. V lost 2 bases and J lost 0, with 11 bases in between. Written as DNA, the CDR3 is TGTGCCAGCAGTTTACGCGACAGTAACTCTGGGGCCAACGTCCTGACTTTC. Its protein product is CASSLRDSNSGANVLTF.

The count of this clone is one. V and J are TRBV10-2 and TRBJ2-7; possible D gene TRBD2, 6 bases. Per the germline V gene, CDR1 is WSHSY and CDR2 is SAAADI. The ends were cut back, 10 bases at V and 4 bases at J, with 17 bases in the middle. This CDR3 is 13 amino acids long. The CDR3 DNA sequence: TGCGCCACCTTGGACCGGGGGATATACGAGCAGTACTTC. This sequence encodes CATLDRGIYEQYF.

The rearrangement links TRBV5-5 to TRBJ1-1; tentative D call: TRBD1 (6 bases). The CDR3 loop spans 16 amino acids. In germline, CDR1 is SGHKS, CDR2 YYEKEE (reference sequence). Trimming cost V 0 bases and J 0 bases, with 12 bases left between them. The CDR3 region has the DNA TGTGCCAGCAGCTTGGACAGGGTGTCTATGAACACTGAAGCTTTCTTT. Its translation is CASSLDRVSMNTEAFF.

J is TRBJ1-3 and V is TRBV6-1, with D hard to call. CDR3 length: 19 amino acids. Trimming stripped 1 base from V and 0 bases from J, with 19 bases between. Germline CDR1 and CDR2: MNHNS and SASEGT. The CDR3 sequence is CASSEVREGSSYSGNTIYF. The CDR3 region has the DNA TGTGCCAGCAGTGAAGTGAGGGAGGGCAGCTCCTACTCTGGAAACACCATATATTTT.

This clone was counted a single time. The J gene is TRBJ2-5, the V gene TRBV29-1, with 9 positions matching TRBD2. Near its end, the DNA agrees better with TRBJ2-7, so the J call may be wrong. The CDR3 extends over 14 amino acids. Germline V lookup: CDR1 SQVTM, CDR2 ANQGSEA. As DNA, the CDR3 is TGCAGCGTTCCGGTGCGGGAGGGGACTAACGAGCAGTACTTC. It encodes CSVPVREGTNEQYF.

This chain connects TRBV27 to TRBJ2-5, with D maybe TRBD2 (6 bases). CDR1 and CDR2 (germline): MNHEY, SMNVEV (reference sequence). The length of the CDR3 is 13 residues. The ends were cut back, 11 bases at V and 5 bases at J, with 18 bases in the middle. CDR3 coding DNA: TGTGCCGTCGCTAGCGTTTCGTTGGAGACCCAGTACTTC. This codes for CAVASVSLETQYF.